This T cell receptor beta chain derives from a study of cytomegalovirus exposure and HLA in healthy donors (dated by TCRdb to 2015 to 2018). Background for the entire study: The 500 to 800 repertoires of the first cohort and the roughly 120 validation repertoires were produced on the same platform, according to a later analysis. To predict cytomegalovirus infection status, the study brought together high-throughput TCR immunosequencing, statistical association of individual TCRs with disease status, and machine learning. The study was designed to test whether signatures of past pathogen exposure could be identified by cataloging public T cell receptors. Along with the roughly 700-subject first cohort, a separate validation cohort of approximately 110 different subjects was used.

The donors belonged to the validation cohort of 120 subjects, which was separate from the 666-subject first cohort. The library was generated by the immunoSEQ multiplex PCR assay. The study's own analysis went as follows. A statistical classification framework was developed to diagnose cytomegalovirus status using the catalog of TCR beta chain sequences. The table was pulled from immuneACCESS by TCRdb, which kept in-frame rearrangements only. Such tables lose some clones; where checked, under half of the loss comes from unresolved V genes, and the rest has no known cause. The V and J calls and the clone size are those of that table, but D and trimming were determined from the DNA. Across this sample there are 90,000 to 150,000 clones, with about 85% seen only once. The ten most abundant clones make up 2% to 2.5% of the sample. Points on this clone: Its cognate antigen has yet to be identified. No per-base quality is available; no much larger clone lies one base away.

The CDR3 contains 14 residues, cysteine and phenylalanine counted. Of all the DNA, just the CDR3 is kept, 42 bases in frame from base 1. Per the germline V gene, SGDLS is the CDR1 and YYNGEE is the CDR2. Relative to germline, V is 2 bases shorter and J is 1 base shorter, with 9 bases between their ends. General findings and caveats noted by the study authors: A later analysis had no HLA typing for the validation cohort, so co-occurrence there was scored across all 130 or so repertoires. In both the original and validation cohorts, the classifier was reported to diagnose cytomegalovirus status with high specificity and sensitivity. A total of fewer than 200 TCR beta chains were listed by the study as associated with cytomegalovirus. Subsequent analysis determined that TCRs grouped into clusters in the first cohort also showed a tendency toward co-occurrence across the roughly 110 validation repertoires, and roughly 94% of cluster scores exceeded 0. In vitro tests confirmed that a few of the cytomegalovirus-associated TCR beta chains recognize cytomegalovirus antigens. Most TCR sequences were seen in very few donors, while some public TCRs were found in many individuals. It was suggested by the authors that the approach could potentially be generalized to other disease states and immunological phenotypes.

The source is a woman in her 30s in good health and CMV-seronegative. The sequencing sample was made of PBMCs. The rearrangement combines TRBV9 with TRBJ2-5; 6 matching bases give a weak D call of TRBD2. The DNA sequence is TGTGCCAGCAGCGTCGCGGGGACCCAAGAGACCCAGTACTTC. This sequence encodes CASSVAGTQETQYF. This CDR3, with the reference TRBV9 and TRBJ2-5 proteins standing in past its ends, gives the full variable domain DSGVTQTPKHLITATGQRVTLRCSPRSGDLSVYWYQQSLDQGLQFLIQYYNGEERAKGNILERFSAQQFPDLHSELNLSSLELGDSALYFCASSVAGTQETQYFGPGTRLLVL.